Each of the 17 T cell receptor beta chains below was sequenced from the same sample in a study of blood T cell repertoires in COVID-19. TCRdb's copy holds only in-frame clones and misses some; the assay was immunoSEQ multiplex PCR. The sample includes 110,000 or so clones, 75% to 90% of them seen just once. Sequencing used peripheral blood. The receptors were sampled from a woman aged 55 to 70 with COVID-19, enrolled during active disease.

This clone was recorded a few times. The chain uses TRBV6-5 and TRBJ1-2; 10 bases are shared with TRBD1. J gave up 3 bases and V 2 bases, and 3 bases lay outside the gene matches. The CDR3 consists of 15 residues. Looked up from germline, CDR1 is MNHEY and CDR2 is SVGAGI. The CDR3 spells CASSYEDRGDYGYTF. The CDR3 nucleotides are TGTGCCAGCAGTTACGAGGACAGGGGGGACTATGGCTACACCTTC.

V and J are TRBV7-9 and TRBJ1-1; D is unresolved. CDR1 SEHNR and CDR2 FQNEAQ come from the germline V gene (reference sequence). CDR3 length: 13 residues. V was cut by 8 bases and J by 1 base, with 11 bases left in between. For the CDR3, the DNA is TGTGCCAGCTTTCCTGAGGGGAACACTGAAGCTTTCTTT. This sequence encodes CASFPEGNTEAFF.

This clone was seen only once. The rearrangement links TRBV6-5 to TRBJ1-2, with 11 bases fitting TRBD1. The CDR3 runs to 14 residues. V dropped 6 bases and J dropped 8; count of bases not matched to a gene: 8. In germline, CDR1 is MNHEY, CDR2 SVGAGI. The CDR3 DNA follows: TGTGCCAGCAGACGGGGGACAGGGGGACAGGGCTACACCTTC. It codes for CASRRGTGGQGYTF.

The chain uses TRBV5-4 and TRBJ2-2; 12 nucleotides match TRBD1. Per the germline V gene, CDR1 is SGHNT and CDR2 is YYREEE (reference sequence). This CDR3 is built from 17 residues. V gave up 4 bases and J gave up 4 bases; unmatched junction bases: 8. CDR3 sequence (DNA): TGTGCCAGCAGCCCCGCCGGGACAGGGGGCTCCACCGGGGAGCTGTTTTTT. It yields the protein CASSPAGTGGSTGELFF.

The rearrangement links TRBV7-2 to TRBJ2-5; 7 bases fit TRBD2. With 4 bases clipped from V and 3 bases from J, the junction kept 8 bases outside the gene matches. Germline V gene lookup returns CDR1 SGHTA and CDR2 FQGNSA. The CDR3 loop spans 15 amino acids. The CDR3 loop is CASSWGGRVEETQYF. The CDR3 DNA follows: TGTGCCAGCAGCTGGGGGGGTAGAGTAGAAGAGACCCAGTACTTC.

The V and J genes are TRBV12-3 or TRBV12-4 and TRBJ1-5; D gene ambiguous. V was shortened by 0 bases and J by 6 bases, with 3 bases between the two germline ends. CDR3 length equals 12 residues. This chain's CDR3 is CASSLASQPQHF. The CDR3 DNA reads TGTGCCAGCAGTTTAGCTAGTCAGCCCCAGCATTTT.

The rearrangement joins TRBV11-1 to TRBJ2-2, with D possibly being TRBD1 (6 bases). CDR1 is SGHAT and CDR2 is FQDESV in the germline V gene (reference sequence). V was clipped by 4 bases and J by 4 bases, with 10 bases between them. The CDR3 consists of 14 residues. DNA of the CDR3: TGTGCCAGCAGCTCACAGGGTAGCACCGGGGAGCTGTTTTTT. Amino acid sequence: CASSSQGSTGELFF.

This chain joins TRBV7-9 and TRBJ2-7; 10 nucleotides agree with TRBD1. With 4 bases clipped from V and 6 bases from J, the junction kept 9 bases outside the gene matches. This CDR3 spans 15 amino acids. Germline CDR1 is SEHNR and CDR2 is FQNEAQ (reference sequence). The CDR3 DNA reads TGTGCCAGCAGCTCGGAAGCGGGACAGGGGTTCGAGCAGTACTTC. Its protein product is CASSSEAGQGFEQYF.

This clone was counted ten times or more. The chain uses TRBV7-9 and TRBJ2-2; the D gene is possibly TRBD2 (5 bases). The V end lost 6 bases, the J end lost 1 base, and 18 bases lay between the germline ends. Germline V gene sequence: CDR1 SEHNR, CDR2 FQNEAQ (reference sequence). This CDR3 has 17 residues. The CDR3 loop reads CASRGSGNLGNTGELFF. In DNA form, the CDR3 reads TGTGCCAGCAGGGGTTCGGGGAACCTCGGGAACACCGGGGAGCTGTTTTTT.

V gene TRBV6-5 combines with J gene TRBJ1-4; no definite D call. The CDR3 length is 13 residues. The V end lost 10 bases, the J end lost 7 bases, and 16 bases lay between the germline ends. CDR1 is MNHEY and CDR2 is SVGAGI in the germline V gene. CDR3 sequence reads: CATSREDGEKLFF. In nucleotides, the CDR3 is TGTGCCACCTCCCGGGAGGATGGTGAAAAACTGTTTTTT.

The CDR3 DNA sequence: TGCGCCAGCAGTATCGGGAACACTGAAGCTTTCTTT. Translating it yields CASSIGNTEAFF. The genes are TRBV5-1 and TRBJ1-1, with unresolved D. This CDR3 has 12 residues. Germline CDR1 and CDR2: SGHRS and YFSETQ. Trimming removed 5 bases from V and 1 base from J, with 6 bases in between. The whole variable domain, filled in from reference TRBV5-1 and TRBJ1-1, reads KAGVTQTPRYLIKTRGQQVTLSCSPISGHRSVSWYQQTPGQGLQFLFEYFSETQRNKGNFPGRFSGRQFSNSRSEMNVSTLELGDSALYLCASSIGNTEAFFGQGTRLTVV.

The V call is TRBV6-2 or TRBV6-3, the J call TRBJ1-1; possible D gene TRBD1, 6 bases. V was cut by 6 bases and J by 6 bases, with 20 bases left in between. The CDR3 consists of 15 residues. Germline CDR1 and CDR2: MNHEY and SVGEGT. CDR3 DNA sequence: TGTGCCAGCAGCCCCACCCCAGGGGCTGGGGCTGAAGCTTTCTTT. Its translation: CASSPTPGAGAEAFF.

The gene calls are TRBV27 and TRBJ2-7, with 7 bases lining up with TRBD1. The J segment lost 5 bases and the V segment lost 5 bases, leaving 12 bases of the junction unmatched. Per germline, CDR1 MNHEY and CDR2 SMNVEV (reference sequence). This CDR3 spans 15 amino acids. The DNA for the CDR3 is TGTGCCAGCAGTAAAGGGACAGACTTCGGGAACGAGCAGTACTTC. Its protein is CASSKGTDFGNEQYF.

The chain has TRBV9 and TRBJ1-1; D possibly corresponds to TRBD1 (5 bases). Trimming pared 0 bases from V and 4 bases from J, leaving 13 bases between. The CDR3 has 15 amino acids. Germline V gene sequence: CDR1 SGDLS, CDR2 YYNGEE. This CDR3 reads CASSVAAGQGTEAFF. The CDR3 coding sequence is TGTGCCAGCAGCGTAGCTGCAGGGCAGGGCACTGAAGCTTTCTTT.

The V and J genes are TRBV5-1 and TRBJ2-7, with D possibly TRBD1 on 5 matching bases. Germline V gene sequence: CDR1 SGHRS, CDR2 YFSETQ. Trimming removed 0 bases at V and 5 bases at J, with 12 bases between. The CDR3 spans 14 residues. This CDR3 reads CASSLEGWVNEQYF. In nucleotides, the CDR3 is TGCGCCAGCAGCTTGGAGGGGTGGGTCAACGAGCAGTACTTC.

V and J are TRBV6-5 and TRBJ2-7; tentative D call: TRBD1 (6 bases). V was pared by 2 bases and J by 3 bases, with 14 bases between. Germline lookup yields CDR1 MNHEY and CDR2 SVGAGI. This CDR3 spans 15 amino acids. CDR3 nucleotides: TGTGCCAGCAGTTACCCCGGGACACTTATCTACGAGCAGTACTTC. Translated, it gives CASSYPGTLIYEQYF.

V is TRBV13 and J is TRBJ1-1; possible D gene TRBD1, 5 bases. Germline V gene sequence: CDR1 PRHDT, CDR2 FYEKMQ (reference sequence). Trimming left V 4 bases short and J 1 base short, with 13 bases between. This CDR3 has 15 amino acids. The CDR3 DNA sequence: TGTGCCAGCAGCTCTCCAGAGCAGGGGAACACTGAAGCTTTCTTT. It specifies CASSSPEQGNTEAFF. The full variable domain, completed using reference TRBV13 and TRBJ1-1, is AAGVIQSPRHLIKEKRETATLKCYPIPRHDTVYWYQQGPGQDPQFLISFYEKMQSDKGSIPDRFSAQQFSDYHSELNMSSLELGDSALYFCASSSPEQGNTEAFFGQGTRLTVV.